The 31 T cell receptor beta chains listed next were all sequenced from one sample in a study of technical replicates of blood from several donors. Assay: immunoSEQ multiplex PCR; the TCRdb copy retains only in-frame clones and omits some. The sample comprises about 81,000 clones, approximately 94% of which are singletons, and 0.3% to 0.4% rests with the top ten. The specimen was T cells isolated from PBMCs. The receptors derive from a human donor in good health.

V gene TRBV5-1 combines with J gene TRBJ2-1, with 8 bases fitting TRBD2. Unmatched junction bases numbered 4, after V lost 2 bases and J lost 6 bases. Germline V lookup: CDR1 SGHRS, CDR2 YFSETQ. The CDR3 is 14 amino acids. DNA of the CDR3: TGCGCCAGCAGCTTCACAGCGGGAGTCAATGAGCAGTTCTTC. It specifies CASSFTAGVNEQFF.

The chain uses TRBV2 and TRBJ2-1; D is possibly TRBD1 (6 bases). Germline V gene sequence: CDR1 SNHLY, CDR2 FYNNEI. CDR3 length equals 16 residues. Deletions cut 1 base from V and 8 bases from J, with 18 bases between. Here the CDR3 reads CASSEVAAGVTDEQFF. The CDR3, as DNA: TGTGCCAGCAGTGAAGTCGCGGCAGGGGTGACCGATGAGCAGTTCTTC.

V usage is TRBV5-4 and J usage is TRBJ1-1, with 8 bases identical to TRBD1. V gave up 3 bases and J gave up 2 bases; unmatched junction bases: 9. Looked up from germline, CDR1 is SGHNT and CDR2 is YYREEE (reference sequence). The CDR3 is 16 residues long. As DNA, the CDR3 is TGTGCCAGCAGCTGGGGGACAGGTCTCGAAAACACTGAAGCTTTCTTT. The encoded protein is CASSWGTGLENTEAFF.

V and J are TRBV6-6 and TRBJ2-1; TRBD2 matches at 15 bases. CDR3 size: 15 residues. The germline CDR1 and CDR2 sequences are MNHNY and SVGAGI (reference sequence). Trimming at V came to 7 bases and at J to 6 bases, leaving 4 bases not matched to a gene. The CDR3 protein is CASIEGLAGGNEQFF. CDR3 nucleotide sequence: TGTGCCAGCATCGAGGGACTAGCGGGAGGCAATGAGCAGTTCTTC.

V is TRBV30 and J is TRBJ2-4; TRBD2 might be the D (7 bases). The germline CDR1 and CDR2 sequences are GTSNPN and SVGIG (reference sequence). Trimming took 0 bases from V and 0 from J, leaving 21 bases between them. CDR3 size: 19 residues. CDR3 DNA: TGTGCCTGGAGTGTACGGATGCAAGGGGGAGGGCTAGCCAAAAACATTCAGTACTTC. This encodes CAWSVRMQGGGLAKNIQYF.

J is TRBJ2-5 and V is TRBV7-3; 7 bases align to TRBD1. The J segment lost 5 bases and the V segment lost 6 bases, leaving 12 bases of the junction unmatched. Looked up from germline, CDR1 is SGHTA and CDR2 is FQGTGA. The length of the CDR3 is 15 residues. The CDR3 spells CASSSTNRGEETQYF. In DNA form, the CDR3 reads TGTGCCAGCAGTAGTACCAACAGGGGCGAGGAGACCCAGTACTTC. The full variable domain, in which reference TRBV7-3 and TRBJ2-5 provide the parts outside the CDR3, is GAGVSQTPSNKVTEKGKYVELRCDPISGHTALYWYRQSLGQGPEFLIYFQGTGAADDSGLPNDRFFAVRPEGSVSTLKIQRTERGDSAVYLCASSSTNRGEETQYFGPGTRLLVL.

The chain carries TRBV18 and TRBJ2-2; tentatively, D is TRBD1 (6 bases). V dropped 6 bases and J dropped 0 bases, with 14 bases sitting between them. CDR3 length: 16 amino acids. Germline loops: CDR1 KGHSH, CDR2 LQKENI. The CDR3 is CASSLSRGANTGELFF. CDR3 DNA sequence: TGTGCCAGCTCGCTCTCCAGGGGAGCGAACACCGGGGAGCTGTTTTTT.

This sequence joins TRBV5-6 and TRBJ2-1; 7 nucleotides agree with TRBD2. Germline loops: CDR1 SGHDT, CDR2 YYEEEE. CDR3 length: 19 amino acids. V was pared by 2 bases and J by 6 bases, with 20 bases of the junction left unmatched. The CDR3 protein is CASSFSTATAGEAVNEQFF. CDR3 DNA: TGTGCCAGCAGCTTCAGTACTGCCACGGCGGGAGAGGCCGTCAATGAGCAGTTCTTC. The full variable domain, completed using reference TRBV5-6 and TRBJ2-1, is DAGVTQSPTHLIKTRGQQVTLRCSPKSGHDTVSWYQQALGQGPQFIFQYYEEEERQRGNFPDRFSGHQFPNYSSELNVNALLLGDSALYLCASSFSTATAGEAVNEQFFGPGTRLTVL.

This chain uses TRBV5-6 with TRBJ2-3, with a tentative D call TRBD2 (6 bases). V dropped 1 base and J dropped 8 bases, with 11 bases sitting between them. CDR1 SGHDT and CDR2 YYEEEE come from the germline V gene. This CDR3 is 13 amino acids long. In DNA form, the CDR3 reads TGTGCCAGCAGCTTGTGGACTAAGCCTACGCAGTATTTT. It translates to CASSLWTKPTQYF.

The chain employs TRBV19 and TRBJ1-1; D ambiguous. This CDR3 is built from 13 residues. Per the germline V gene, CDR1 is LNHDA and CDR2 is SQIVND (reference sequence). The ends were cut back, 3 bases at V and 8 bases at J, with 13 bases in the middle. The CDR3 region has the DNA TGTGCCAGTAGTATGAAGGGAGGGAGCGAAGCTTTCTTT. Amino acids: CASSMKGGSEAFF.

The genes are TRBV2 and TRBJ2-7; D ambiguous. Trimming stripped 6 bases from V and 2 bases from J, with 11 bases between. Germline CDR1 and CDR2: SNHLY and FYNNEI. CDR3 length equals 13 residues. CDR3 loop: CASRIQSPYEQYF. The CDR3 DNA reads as TGTGCCAGCAGAATACAGTCGCCCTACGAGCAGTACTTC.

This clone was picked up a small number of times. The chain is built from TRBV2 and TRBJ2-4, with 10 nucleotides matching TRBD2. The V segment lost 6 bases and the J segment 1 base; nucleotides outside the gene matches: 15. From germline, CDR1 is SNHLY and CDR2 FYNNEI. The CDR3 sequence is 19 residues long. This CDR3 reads CASSERLAGAAVAKNIQYF. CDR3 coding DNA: TGTGCCAGCAGCGAAAGGCTAGCGGGAGCTGCGGTGGCCAAAAACATTCAGTACTTC. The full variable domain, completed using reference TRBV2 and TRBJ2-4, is EPEVTQTPSHQVTQMGQEVILRCVPISNHLYFYWYRQILGQKVEFLVSFYNNEISEKSEIFDDQFSVERPDGSNFTLKIRSTKLEDSAMYFCASSERLAGAAVAKNIQYFGAGTRLSVL.

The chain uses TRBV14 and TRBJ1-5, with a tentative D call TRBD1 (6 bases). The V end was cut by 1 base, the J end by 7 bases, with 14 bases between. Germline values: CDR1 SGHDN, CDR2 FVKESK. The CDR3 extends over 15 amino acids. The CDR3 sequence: CASSQGDRQGQPQHF. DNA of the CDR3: TGTGCCAGCAGCCAAGGAGACAGGCAAGGGCAGCCCCAGCATTTT.

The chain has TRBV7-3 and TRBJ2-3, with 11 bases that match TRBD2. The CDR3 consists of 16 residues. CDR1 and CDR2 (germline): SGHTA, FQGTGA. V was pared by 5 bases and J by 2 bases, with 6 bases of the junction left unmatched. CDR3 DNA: TGTGCCAGCAGCCCCCGACTAGCGGGATCCACAGATACGCAGTATTTT. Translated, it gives CASSPRLAGSTDTQYF.

The CDR3 spells CASGTGGSQPQHF. The CDR3 coding sequence is TGTGCCTCCGGGACAGGGGGGAGTCAGCCCCAGCATTTT. The chain recombines TRBV30 with TRBJ1-5, with 11 bases fitting TRBD1. Germline CDR1 GTSNPN, CDR2 SVGIG (reference sequence). Trimming cost V 7 bases and J 6 bases; bases outside gene matches: 5. The CDR3 runs 13 residues.

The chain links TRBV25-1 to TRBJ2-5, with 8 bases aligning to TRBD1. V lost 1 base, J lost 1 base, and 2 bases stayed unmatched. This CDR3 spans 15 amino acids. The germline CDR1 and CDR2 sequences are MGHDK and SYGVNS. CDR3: CASSEWTGPQETQYF. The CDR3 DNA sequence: TGTGCCAGCAGTGAATGGACAGGGCCCCAAGAGACCCAGTACTTC. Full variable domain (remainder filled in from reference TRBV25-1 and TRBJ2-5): EADIYQTPRYLVIGTGKKITLECSQTMGHDKMYWYQQDPGMELHLIHYSYGVNSTEKGDLSSESTVSRIRTEHFPLTLESARPSHTSQYLCASSEWTGPQETQYFGPGTRLLVL.

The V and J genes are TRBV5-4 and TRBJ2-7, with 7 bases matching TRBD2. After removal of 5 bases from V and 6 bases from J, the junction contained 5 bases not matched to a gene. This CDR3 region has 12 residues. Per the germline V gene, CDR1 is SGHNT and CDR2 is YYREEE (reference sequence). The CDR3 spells CASRGGEGEQYF. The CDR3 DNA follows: TGTGCCAGCAGAGGAGGGGAGGGCGAGCAGTACTTC.

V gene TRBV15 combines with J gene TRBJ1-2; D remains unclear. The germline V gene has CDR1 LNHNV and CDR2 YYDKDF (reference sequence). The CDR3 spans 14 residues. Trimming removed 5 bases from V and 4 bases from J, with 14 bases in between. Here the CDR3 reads CATSVTTGGYGYTF. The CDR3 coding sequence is TGTGCCACCAGCGTAACCACCGGAGGCTATGGCTACACCTTC.

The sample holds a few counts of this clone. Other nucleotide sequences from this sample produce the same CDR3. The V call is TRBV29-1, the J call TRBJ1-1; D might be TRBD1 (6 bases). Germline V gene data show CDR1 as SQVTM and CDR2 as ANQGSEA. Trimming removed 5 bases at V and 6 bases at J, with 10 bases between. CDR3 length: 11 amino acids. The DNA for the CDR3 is TGCAGCGTTCAACAGGGCCCTGAAGCTTTCTTT. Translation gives CSVQQGPEAFF.

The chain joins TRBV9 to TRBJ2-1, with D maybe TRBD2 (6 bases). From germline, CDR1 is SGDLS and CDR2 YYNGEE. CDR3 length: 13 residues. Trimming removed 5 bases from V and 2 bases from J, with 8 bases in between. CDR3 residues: CASSLAAYNEQFF. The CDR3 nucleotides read TGTGCCAGCAGTTTAGCGGCCTACAATGAGCAGTTCTTC.

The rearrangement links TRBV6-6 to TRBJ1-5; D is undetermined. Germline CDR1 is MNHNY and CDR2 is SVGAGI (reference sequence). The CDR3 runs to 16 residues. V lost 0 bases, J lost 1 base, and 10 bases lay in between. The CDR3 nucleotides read TGTGCCAGCAGTTACTCGTCTCGGAGGAGCAATCAGCCCCAGCATTTT. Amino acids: CASSYSSRRSNQPQHF.

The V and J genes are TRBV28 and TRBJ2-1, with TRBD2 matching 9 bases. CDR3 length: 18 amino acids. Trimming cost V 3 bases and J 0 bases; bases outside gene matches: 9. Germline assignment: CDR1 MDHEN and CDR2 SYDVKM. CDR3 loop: CASSLGLAGLSSYNEQFF. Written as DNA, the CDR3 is TGTGCCAGCAGTTTGGGGCTAGCGGGGCTAAGCTCCTACAATGAGCAGTTCTTC.

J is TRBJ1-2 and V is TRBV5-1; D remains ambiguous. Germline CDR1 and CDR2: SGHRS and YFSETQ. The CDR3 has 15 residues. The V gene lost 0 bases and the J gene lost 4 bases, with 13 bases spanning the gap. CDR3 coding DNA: TGCGCCAGCAGCTTGGCCGGGCCGGAGGGCTATGGCTACACCTTC. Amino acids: CASSLAGPEGYGYTF.

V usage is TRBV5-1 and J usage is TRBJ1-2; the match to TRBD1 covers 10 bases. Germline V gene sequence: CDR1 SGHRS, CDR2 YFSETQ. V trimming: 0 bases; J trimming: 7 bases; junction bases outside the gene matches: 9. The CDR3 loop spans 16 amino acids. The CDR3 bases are TGCGCCAGCAGCTTGGCCGAGGGACAGGGGATGGGTGGCTACACCTTC. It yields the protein CASSLAEGQGMGGYTF. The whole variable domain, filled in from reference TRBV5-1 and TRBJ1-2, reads KAGVTQTPRYLIKTRGQQVTLSCSPISGHRSVSWYQQTPGQGLQFLFEYFSETQRNKGNFPGRFSGRQFSNSRSEMNVSTLELGDSALYLCASSLAEGQGMGGYTFGSGTRLTVV.

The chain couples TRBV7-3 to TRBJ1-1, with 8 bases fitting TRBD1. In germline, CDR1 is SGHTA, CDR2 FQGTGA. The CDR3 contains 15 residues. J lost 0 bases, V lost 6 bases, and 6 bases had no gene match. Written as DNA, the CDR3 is TGTGCCAGCAGAAAGGACAGGGCGATGAACACTGAAGCTTTCTTT. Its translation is CASRKDRAMNTEAFF.

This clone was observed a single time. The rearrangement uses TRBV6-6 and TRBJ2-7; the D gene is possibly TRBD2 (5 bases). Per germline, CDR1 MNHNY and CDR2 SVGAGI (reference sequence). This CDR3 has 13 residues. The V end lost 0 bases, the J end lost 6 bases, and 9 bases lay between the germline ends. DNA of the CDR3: TGTGCCAGCAGTTACTCTAGCGCCCTCGAGCAGTACTTC. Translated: CASSYSSALEQYF.

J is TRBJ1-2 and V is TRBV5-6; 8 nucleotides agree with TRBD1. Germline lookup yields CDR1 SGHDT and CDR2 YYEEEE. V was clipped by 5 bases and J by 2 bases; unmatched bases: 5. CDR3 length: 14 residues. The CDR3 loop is CASRTGAVNYGYTF. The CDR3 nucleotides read TGTGCCAGCAGGACAGGGGCTGTAAACTATGGCTACACCTTC.

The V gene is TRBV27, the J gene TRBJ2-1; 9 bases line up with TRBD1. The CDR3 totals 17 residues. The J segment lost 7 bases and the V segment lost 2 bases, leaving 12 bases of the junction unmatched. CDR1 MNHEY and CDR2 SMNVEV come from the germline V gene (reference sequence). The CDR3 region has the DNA TGTGCCAGCAGTTTAAACCCCAGAACAGGGGGCTCGAATGAGCAGTTCTTC. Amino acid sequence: CASSLNPRTGGSNEQFF.

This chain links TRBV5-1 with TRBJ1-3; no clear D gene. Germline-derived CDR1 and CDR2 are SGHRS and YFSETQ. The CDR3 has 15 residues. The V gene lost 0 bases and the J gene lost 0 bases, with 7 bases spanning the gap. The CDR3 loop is CASSLVGSSGNTIYF. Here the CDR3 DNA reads TGCGCCAGCAGCTTGGTGGGGAGCTCTGGAAACACCATATATTTT. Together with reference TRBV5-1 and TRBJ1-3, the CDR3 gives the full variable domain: KAGVTQTPRYLIKTRGQQVTLSCSPISGHRSVSWYQQTPGQGLQFLFEYFSETQRNKGNFPGRFSGRQFSNSRSEMNVSTLELGDSALYLCASSLVGSSGNTIYFGEGSWLTVV.

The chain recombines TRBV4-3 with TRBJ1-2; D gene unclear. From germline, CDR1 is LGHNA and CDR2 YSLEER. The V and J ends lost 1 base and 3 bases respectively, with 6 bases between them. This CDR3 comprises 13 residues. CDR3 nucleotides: TGCGCCAGCAGCCAAGCCGGGGACTATGGCTACACCTTC. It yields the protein CASSQAGDYGYTF.

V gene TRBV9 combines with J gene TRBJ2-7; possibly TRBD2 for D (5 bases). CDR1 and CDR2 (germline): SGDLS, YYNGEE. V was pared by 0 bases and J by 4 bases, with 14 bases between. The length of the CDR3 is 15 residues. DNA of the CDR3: TGTGCCAGCAGCGTAGGGGGAAGGGAGACTTACGAGCAGTACTTC. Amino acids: CASSVGGRETYEQYF.